The 31 T cell receptor beta chains listed next were all sequenced from one sample in a study of T cell responses to AZD1222 COVID-19 vaccine. This table comes from immunoSEQ multiplex PCR, and its TCRdb copy is limited to in-frame clones, with some not included. Among 100,000 to 150,000 clones, around nine tenths were seen once, and the ten largest hold 6.9%. Sequenced here: peripheral blood, sampled on day 0 of AZD1222 vaccination. The receptors stem from an adult in good health.

The chain couples TRBV7-3 to TRBJ1-5, with D possibly TRBD1 on 6 matching bases. Germline V gene lookup returns CDR1 SGHTA and CDR2 FQGTGA. V was pared by 4 bases and J by 4 bases, with 14 bases between. The CDR3 runs to 15 residues. The CDR3 DNA reads TGTGCCAGCAGCTCCTGGACAGCCATTAATCAGCCCCAGCATTTT. It translates to CASSSWTAINQPQHF.

This chain uses TRBV27 with TRBJ1-6; D remains unclear. CDR3 length equals 14 residues. Trimming took off 2 bases at V and 9 bases at J, with 11 bases between the two ends. The germline V gene encodes CDR1 MNHEY and CDR2 SMNVEV (reference sequence). The CDR3: CASSLGMLVSPLHF. The CDR3 DNA follows: TGTGCCAGCAGTTTAGGGATGCTGGTTTCACCCCTCCACTTT.

The chain joins TRBV6-1 to TRBJ2-7, with TRBD1 as a possible D gene (5 bases). Trimming removed 3 bases at V and 3 bases at J, with 9 bases between. CDR1 and CDR2 from the germline V gene are MNHNS and SASEGT. The CDR3 is 13 residues long. CDR3 amino acids: CASSDRVYYEQYF. DNA of the CDR3: TGTGCCAGCAGTGACAGGGTGTACTACGAGCAGTACTTC.

This clone appeared a single time. V and J are TRBV7-2 and TRBJ2-5; 8 nucleotides align to TRBD1. The CDR3 is made up of 15 amino acids. From germline, CDR1 is SGHTA and CDR2 FQGNSA. Trimming cost V 5 bases and J 5 bases; bases outside gene matches: 10. CDR3 region: CASSARQGPGETQYF. The CDR3 DNA is TGTGCCAGCAGCGCAAGACAGGGGCCTGGGGAGACCCAGTACTTC.

The gene calls are TRBV14 and TRBJ1-4, with 7 nucleotides matching TRBD1. The germline V gene has CDR1 SGHDN and CDR2 FVKESK. The CDR3 covers 16 residues. Trimming removed 2 bases from V and 7 bases from J; junction bases left unmatched: 10. This CDR3 reads CASSQLTGRGTEKLFF. For the CDR3, the DNA is TGTGCCAGCAGCCAACTGACAGGGCGGGGTACTGAAAAACTGTTTTTT. The variable domain in full, completed from reference TRBV14 and TRBJ1-4, reads EAGVTQFPSHSVIEKGQTVTLRCDPISGHDNLYWYRRVMGKEIKFLLHFVKESKQDESGMPNNRFLAERTGGTYSTLKVQPAELEDSGVYFCASSQLTGRGTEKLFFGSGTQLSVL.

J is TRBJ2-1 and V is TRBV5-1, with 9 bases lining up with TRBD2. V lost 4 bases and J lost 6; bases outside the gene matches: 11. Germline CDR1 and CDR2: SGHRS and YFSETQ. The CDR3 is 16 residues long. CDR3 region: CASSQGTRGGVNEQFF. The CDR3, as DNA: TGCGCCAGCAGCCAGGGGACTCGCGGGGGGGTCAATGAGCAGTTCTTC.

The V gene is TRBV30, the J gene TRBJ2-1, with 8 positions matching TRBD2. From germline, CDR1 is GTSNPN and CDR2 SVGIG (reference sequence). This CDR3 spans 16 amino acids. V lost 4 bases and J lost 0; bases outside the gene matches: 8. CDR3: CAWNQRGLSSYNEQFF. For the CDR3, the DNA is TGTGCCTGGAACCAGCGGGGGTTGAGCTCCTACAATGAGCAGTTCTTC.

The chain's CDR3 is CASSPNSAGGPNSQETQYF. The CDR3 DNA follows: TGTGCCAGCAGCCCCAACTCCGCGGGGGGGCCTAATTCCCAAGAGACCCAGTACTTC. The rearrangement joins TRBV9 to TRBJ2-5; TRBD2 matches 9 bases. The CDR3 totals 19 residues. V lost 4 bases and J lost 1; bases outside the gene matches: 17. The germline CDR1 and CDR2 sequences are SGDLS and YYNGEE.

In this sample, this clone turned up a few times. The rearrangement joins TRBV4-1 to TRBJ1-1; possibly TRBD1 for D (5 bases). V was shortened by 0 bases and J by 4 bases, with 12 bases between the two germline ends. Germline V gene lookup returns CDR1 MGHRA and CDR2 YSYEKL. The CDR3 extends over 15 amino acids. CDR3 in DNA: TGCGCCAGCAGCCAAGAGGGGTGGGGGAGCACTGAAGCTTTCTTT. Protein sequence: CASSQEGWGSTEAFF.

The chain has TRBV18 and TRBJ2-1; a possible D gene is TRBD1 (7 bases). Germline loops: CDR1 KGHSH, CDR2 LQKENI. The length of the CDR3 is 14 residues. V was clipped by 0 bases and J by 8 bases, with 11 bases between them. CDR3 DNA sequence: TGTGCCAGCTCACCACCAGGGGGCGGGGATGAGCAGTTCTTC. Translated, it gives CASSPPGGGDEQFF.

This clone occurred once. V and J are TRBV4-3 and TRBJ1-4; D might be TRBD1 (5 bases). Trimming shortened V by 5 bases and J by 8 bases, and 12 bases separated the two germline ends. Germline V gene lookup returns CDR1 LGHNA and CDR2 YSLEER. CDR3 length: 13 amino acids. The CDR3 region has the DNA TGCGCCAGCAGCGGGCAGGGAGGAGAAAAACTGTTTTTT. Translated, it gives CASSGQGGEKLFF.

The genes are TRBV5-8 and TRBJ2-2, with 10 bases that match TRBD2. CDR3 length: 16 amino acids. Germline values: CDR1 SGHTS, CDR2 YDEGEE. J was trimmed by 7 bases and V by 2 bases; bases with no gene match: 8. The CDR3 reads CASSFTSGDESGELFF. The CDR3 DNA is TGTGCCAGCAGCTTTACTAGCGGGGATGAGAGCGGGGAGCTGTTTTTT.

V gene TRBV30 combines with J gene TRBJ1-1, with D unclear. The CDR3 covers 12 residues. Germline CDR1 reads GTSNPN; CDR2 reads SVGIG (reference sequence). With 5 bases removed from V and 11 bases from J, the gap between germline ends came to 18 bases. In nucleotides, the CDR3 is TGTGCCTGGTCGGGTTTGGACCTGGGGGCTTTCTTT. Residues: CAWSGLDLGAFF.

The chain combines TRBV18 with TRBJ1-1; D is uncertain. The germline V gene has CDR1 KGHSH and CDR2 LQKENI. CDR3 length: 15 amino acids. V shed 2 bases and J shed 0 bases, with 10 bases lying between them. CDR3 amino acids: CASSPSQDLNTEAFF. CDR3 coding DNA: TGTGCCAGCTCACCATCCCAGGACCTGAACACTGAAGCTTTCTTT.

The genes are TRBV11-3 and TRBJ2-1; TRBD2 matches at 8 bases. This CDR3 is built from 14 residues. The trim removed 2 bases at V and 6 bases at J, leaving 3 bases unmatched. CDR1 SGHNT and CDR2 YENEEA come from the germline V gene. DNA for the CDR3: TGTGCCAGCAGCTTACGGGGGGGGCCCAATGAGCAGTTCTTC. Its protein is CASSLRGGPNEQFF. Full variable domain (missing parts from reference TRBV11-3 and TRBJ2-1): EAGVVQSPRYKIIEKKQPVAFWCNPISGHNTLYWYLQNLGQGPELLIRYENEEAVDDSQLPKDRFSAERLKGVDSTLKIQPAELGDSAVYLCASSLRGGPNEQFFGPGTRLTVL.

The rearrangement joins TRBV4-2 to TRBJ1-5, with a weak D call TRBD1 (5 bases). The CDR3 spans 17 residues. V shed 1 base and J shed 0 bases, with 13 bases lying between them. Germline assignment: CDR1 LGHNA and CDR2 YNFKEQ. CDR3 bases: TGTGCCAGCAGCCAAGGCGGGACGGAACTTAGCAATCAGCCCCAGCATTTT. Translated: CASSQGGTELSNQPQHF.

This rearrangement joins TRBV7-2 to TRBJ1-2; 7 nucleotides agree with TRBD1. This CDR3 has 14 amino acids. Germline V gene data show CDR1 as SGHTA and CDR2 as FQGNSA. The ends lost 8 bases at V and 4 bases at J; junction bases unmatched: 10. The CDR3 region is CASAGTVYAYGYTF. In nucleotides, the CDR3 is TGTGCCAGCGCCGGGACAGTTTACGCCTATGGCTACACCTTC.

The chain combines TRBV2 with TRBJ2-6; TRBD1 might be the D (6 bases). Germline V CDR1 and CDR2: SNHLY, FYNNEI. The CDR3 runs 16 residues. Trimming took off 7 bases at V and 2 bases at J, with 15 bases between the two ends. Here the CDR3 DNA reads TGTGCCAGCAAAATTGGGGGCGGCACTGGGGCCAACGTCCTGACTTTC. Protein sequence: CASKIGGGTGANVLTF.

The J gene is TRBJ1-2, the V gene TRBV3-1 (or the pseudogene TRBV3-2), with D unresolved. Germline V gene lookup returns CDR1 LGHDT and CDR2 YNNKEL (reference sequence). This CDR3 region has 13 residues. Trimming took off 6 bases at V and 2 bases at J, with 10 bases between the two ends. CDR3 residues: CASSRGRNYGYTF. CDR3 bases: TGTGCCAGCAGTCGTGGACGGAACTATGGCTACACCTTC.

CDR3 bases: TGTGCCAGCAGGGGACAGGGGGCAGGGCAGCCCCAGCATTTT. It is translated as CASRGQGAGQPQHF. The chain has TRBV6-5 and TRBJ1-5, with TRBD1 matching over 12 bases. Germline V CDR1 and CDR2: MNHEY, SVGAGI. V lost 6 bases, J lost 7 bases, and 4 bases stayed unmatched. The length of the CDR3 is 14 residues.

V is TRBV4-3 and J is TRBJ1-3; D gene unclear. CDR3 length: 13 residues. The germline CDR1 and CDR2 sequences are LGHNA and YSLEER. With 3 bases removed from V and 0 bases from J, the gap between germline ends came to 3 bases. DNA of the CDR3: TGCGCCAGCAGCCAGGGCTCTGGAAACACCATATATTTT. It yields the protein CASSQGSGNTIYF.

The V call is TRBV10-1, the J call TRBJ2-7; D unclear. Trimming shortened V by 0 bases and J by 8 bases, and 11 bases separated the two germline ends. CDR1 and CDR2 from the germline V gene are WNHNN and SYGVQD (reference sequence). The CDR3 loop spans 13 amino acids. CDR3 bases: TGCGCCAGCAGTGAGTCTTGGCCGCCGCAGCAGTACTTC. Translated: CASSESWPPQQYF.

This rearrangement joins TRBV7-9 to TRBJ1-5, with D possibly being TRBD1 (5 bases). CDR1 is SEHNR, CDR2 FQNEAQ, per germline (reference sequence). This CDR3 contains 15 residues. Trimming removed 5 bases at V and 1 base at J, with 12 bases between. CDR3 nucleotides: TGTGCCAGCAGCCCCAAGGGGCGGAGCAATCAGCCCCAGCATTTT. As protein: CASSPKGRSNQPQHF.

Worth noting for this clone: The junction departs from the called germline gene at one end, perhaps through a read error. The chain uses TRBV7-3 and TRBJ2-5, with 9 bases matching TRBD2. CDR3 length: 14 residues. Germline V gene sequence: CDR1 SGHTA, CDR2 FQGTGA. CDR3 nucleotide sequence: TGTGCCAGCAGCTTAACAGCGGGGGGAGAGGCCCAGTACTTC. This sequence encodes CASSLTAGGEAQYF.

The chain has TRBV4-3 and TRBJ2-1; 14 nucleotides align to TRBD2. The CDR3 is 16 amino acids. Germline assignment: CDR1 LGHNA and CDR2 YSLEER. V was pared by 6 bases and J by 9 bases, with 10 bases of the junction left unmatched. CDR3 coding DNA: TGCGCCAGCAGTCGATCGACTAGCGGGGGGGGTGGTGAGCAGTTCTTC. It is translated as CASSRSTSGGGGEQFF.

The genes are TRBV5-6 and TRBJ1-6; 9 bases match TRBD1. CDR1 is SGHDT, CDR2 YYEEEE, per germline. The J segment lost 9 bases and the V segment lost 4 bases, leaving 11 bases of the junction unmatched. The CDR3 runs to 16 residues. The CDR3 DNA follows: TGTGCCAGCAGCCCAAGCGCCGGGACAGGGTTTTCACCCCTCCACTTT. Translated: CASSPSAGTGFSPLHF. Based on the CDR3 plus reference TRBV5-6 and TRBJ1-6, the full variable domain is DAGVTQSPTHLIKTRGQQVTLRCSPKSGHDTVSWYQQALGQGPQFIFQYYEEEERQRGNFPDRFSGHQFPNYSSELNVNALLLGDSALYLCASSPSAGTGFSPLHFGNGTRLTVT.

This clone was counted only a few times. In DNA form, the CDR3 reads TGTGCCAGCAGCCACCGGGACAGGGGAACAGATACGCAGTATTTT. It encodes CASSHRDRGTDTQYF. V gene TRBV6-2 or TRBV6-3 combines with J gene TRBJ2-3; TRBD1 matches at 10 bases. The CDR3 length is 15 residues. V was clipped by 6 bases and J by 3 bases; unmatched bases: 6. CDR1 and CDR2 (germline): MNHEY, SVGEGT.

The rearrangement links TRBV24-1 to TRBJ1-1; D may be TRBD1 (6 bases). V lost 6 bases to trimming and J lost 0 bases, with 7 bases between them. CDR3 length equals 13 residues. The V gene's germline CDR1 is KGHDR and CDR2 SFDVKD. CDR3: CATSTGMNTEAFF. CDR3 nucleotides: TGTGCCACCAGTACAGGGATGAACACTGAAGCTTTCTTT.

The chain carries TRBV4-3 and TRBJ2-7, with a tentative D call TRBD2 (6 bases). The germline V and J ends were trimmed by 0 bases and 5 bases, with 11 bases remaining between them. Germline V gene lookup returns CDR1 LGHNA and CDR2 YSLEER. The CDR3 runs 14 residues. The CDR3 region is CASSQDRVADEQYF. CDR3 DNA sequence: TGCGCCAGCAGCCAAGACAGGGTAGCGGACGAGCAGTACTTC.

The gene calls are TRBV4-3 and TRBJ2-5, with D tentatively TRBD2 (6 bases). The CDR3 loop spans 17 amino acids. Germline CDR1 reads LGHNA; CDR2 reads YSLEER. V lost 0 bases and J lost 4, with 18 bases in between. The CDR3 protein is CASSQDWRGRFSETQYF. In DNA form, the CDR3 reads TGCGCCAGCAGCCAAGATTGGCGGGGACGGTTCTCAGAGACCCAGTACTTC.

The chain links TRBV19 to TRBJ1-1; D unresolved. The CDR3 spans 15 residues. CDR1 and CDR2 (germline): LNHDA, SQIVND (reference sequence). Trimming left V 0 bases short and J 1 base short, with 9 bases between. The CDR3 sequence is CASSIEERPNTEAFF. CDR3 DNA: TGTGCCAGTAGTATAGAAGAGAGACCGAACACTGAAGCTTTCTTT. The variable domain in full, with the rest retrieved from reference TRBV19 and TRBJ1-1, is DGGITQSPKYLFRKEGQNVTLSCEQNLNHDAMYWYRQDPGQGLRLIYYSQIVNDFQKGDIAEGYSVSREKKESFPLTVTSAQKNPTAFYLCASSIEERPNTEAFFGQGTRLTVV.